One sample yielded the 27 T cell receptor beta chains listed below, sequenced in a study of beta chain features in type 1 diabetes. Study outcomes and limitations: Shorter TCRB CDR3s, moderately but significantly so, were found in Type 1 diabetes patients in all four CD4+ subsets.

The sequenced template was cDNA made from the entire isolated RNA. Clones were read by immunoSEQ multiplex PCR, and TCRdb kept only the in-frame ones, dropping some. The sample carries about 710,000 clones, roughly an eighth recorded once. Their antigens remain unidentified. Sequencing was carried out using naive CD4+ T cells from blood. Source of these receptors: a man aged 18 to 29 with type 1 diabetes.

The rearrangement joins TRBV7-2 to TRBJ2-1; D is unresolved. Germline CDR1 SGHTA, CDR2 FQGNSA. The CDR3 contains 11 residues. V dropped 4 bases and J dropped 8 bases, with 6 bases sitting between them. The CDR3 here is CASSWTHEQFF. In DNA form, the CDR3 reads TGTGCCAGCAGCTGGACCCATGAGCAGTTCTTC. The full variable domain, rest sourced from reference TRBV7-2 and TRBJ2-1, is GAGVSQSPSNKVTEKGKDVELRCDPISGHTALYWYRQSLGQGLEFLIYFQGNSAPDKSGLPSDRFSAERTGGSVSTLTIQRTQQEDSAVYLCASSWTHEQFFGPGTRLTVL.

In nucleotides, the CDR3 is TGTGCCATCAGTGGGACGGATCAGCCCCAGCATTTT. Translating gives CAISGTDQPQHF. This chain joins TRBV10-3 and TRBJ1-5; no definite D call. The germline CDR1 and CDR2 sequences are ENHRY and SYGVKD. This CDR3 is 12 amino acids long. V lost 4 bases and J lost 5, with 6 bases in between.

The J gene is TRBJ2-5, the V gene TRBV27; D is unresolved. CDR1 MNHEY and CDR2 SMNVEV come from the germline V gene (reference sequence). The CDR3 runs 14 residues. V was shortened by 3 bases and J by 1 base, with 9 bases between the two germline ends. Here the CDR3 reads CASSFGRTQETQYF. DNA for the CDR3: TGTGCCAGCAGTTTTGGGCGGACCCAAGAGACCCAGTACTTC.

The chain joins TRBV7-9 to TRBJ1-2; D perhaps matches TRBD1 (5 bases). Trimming cost V 5 bases and J 5 bases, with 15 bases left between them. The germline V gene has CDR1 SEHNR and CDR2 FQNEAQ (reference sequence). The CDR3 has 14 amino acids. CDR3 loop: CASSRPGLVYGYTF. CDR3 sequence (DNA): TGTGCCAGCAGCCGCCCGGGACTGGTTTATGGCTACACCTTC.

This clone has just a few counts. The V call is TRBV5-1, the J call TRBJ2-1; TRBD2 agrees at 9 bases. Germline values: CDR1 SGHRS, CDR2 YFSETQ. Trimming cost V 4 bases and J 5 bases; bases outside gene matches: 7. This CDR3 has 15 amino acids. The CDR3 loop is CASSPVAGAHNEQFF. The DNA of the CDR3 is TGCGCCAGCAGCCCAGTAGCGGGAGCTCACAATGAGCAGTTCTTC. The full variable domain, in which reference TRBV5-1 and TRBJ2-1 provide the parts outside the CDR3, is KAGVTQTPRYLIKTRGQQVTLSCSPISGHRSVSWYQQTPGQGLQFLFEYFSETQRNKGNFPGRFSGRQFSNSRSEMNVSTLELGDSALYLCASSPVAGAHNEQFFGPGTRLTVL.

The chain links TRBV9 to TRBJ2-7; D may be TRBD2 (6 bases). The CDR3 length is 15 residues. Trimming stripped 4 bases from V and 2 bases from J, with 16 bases between. The germline V gene has CDR1 SGDLS and CDR2 YYNGEE. The CDR3 DNA reads TGTGCCAGCAGCCCTTTAACGGGAGCCCCCTACGAGCAGTACTTC. Encoded protein: CASSPLTGAPYEQYF.

This clone was counted between two and nine times. CDR3 protein: CASSQGTSLNTEAFF. In nucleotides, the CDR3 is TGCGCCAGCAGCCAAGGGACTTCCCTGAACACTGAAGCTTTCTTT. V is TRBV4-1 and J is TRBJ1-1; the D is unclear. Trimming removed 1 base from V and 0 bases from J, with 9 bases in between. CDR3 length: 15 amino acids. The germline V gene encodes CDR1 MGHRA and CDR2 YSYEKL.

The chain links TRBV5-1 to TRBJ2-7; D may be TRBD1 (5 bases). The germline CDR1 and CDR2 sequences are SGHRS and YFSETQ. V lost 1 base and J 2 bases, leaving 10 bases between the germline ends. This CDR3 spans 14 amino acids. The CDR3 region is CASSLTTVTYEQYF. The CDR3 coding sequence is TGCGCCAGCAGCTTGACGACAGTTACCTACGAGCAGTACTTC.

The chain joins TRBV2 to TRBJ1-2, with D perhaps matching TRBD1 (5 bases). This CDR3 has 13 residues. V lost 6 bases and J 12 bases, leaving 20 bases between the germline ends. The V gene's germline CDR1 is SNHLY and CDR2 FYNNEI. The CDR3 here is CASRRDGLEADTF. CDR3 DNA sequence: TGTGCCAGCAGAAGGGACGGACTGGAGGCGGACACCTTC.

V is TRBV7-9 and J is TRBJ1-4; D gene uncertain. Trimming stripped 10 bases from V and 5 bases from J, with 17 bases between. The CDR3 is 14 residues long. Looked up from germline, CDR1 is SEHNR and CDR2 is FQNEAQ (reference sequence). CDR3 bases: TGTGCCACCAGTCTACCGACGGAAAATGAAAAACTGTTTTTT. This codes for CATSLPTENEKLFF.

This clone was seen a few times. The chain uses TRBV28 and TRBJ2-7; D gene ambiguous. Germline V CDR1 and CDR2: MDHEN, SYDVKM. The V end was cut by 3 bases, the J end by 3 bases, with 12 bases between. The CDR3 has 14 residues. The CDR3 loop is CASSLLGYIYEQYF. The CDR3 DNA sequence: TGTGCCAGCAGTTTGTTAGGTTACATCTACGAGCAGTACTTC.

The V call is TRBV6-5, the J call TRBJ1-5; D gene unclear. The CDR3 contains 15 residues. Per germline, CDR1 MNHEY and CDR2 SVGAGI. V lost 2 bases and J 4 bases, leaving 12 bases between the germline ends. The DNA of the CDR3 is TGTGCCAGCAGTTACAACCGGGATCTAAATCAGCCCCAGCATTTT. Translated, it gives CASSYNRDLNQPQHF.

This clone appeared a few times. The V call is TRBV14, the J call TRBJ1-1; a possible D gene is TRBD1 (5 bases). The CDR3 contains 20 residues. V was cut by 1 base and J by 0 bases, with 24 bases left in between. The germline CDR1 and CDR2 sequences are SGHDN and FVKESK. CDR3 residues: CASSQGLFLGTSGVNTEAFF. The CDR3 DNA is TGTGCCAGCAGCCAAGGTCTGTTCTTAGGGACCTCTGGGGTGAACACTGAAGCTTTCTTT.

This clone has just a few counts. The chain employs TRBV6-5 and TRBJ2-1; 10 bases match TRBD1. Germline CDR1 is MNHEY and CDR2 is SVGAGI. The trim removed 6 bases at V and 5 bases at J, leaving 4 bases unmatched. This CDR3 has 14 residues. The CDR3 sequence is CASRKGQGHNEQFF. The CDR3 DNA sequence: TGTGCCAGCAGAAAGGGACAGGGGCACAATGAGCAGTTCTTC.

V is TRBV2 and J is TRBJ2-1; TRBD2 matches 7 bases. V lost 3 bases, J lost 9 bases, and 5 bases stayed unmatched. Germline assignment: CDR1 SNHLY and CDR2 FYNNEI. This CDR3 is 13 amino acids long. The CDR3: CASSDQGGSEQFF. In DNA, the CDR3 is TGTGCCAGCAGTGACCAGGGAGGGAGTGAGCAGTTCTTC.

This clone was seen more than once but under ten times. The chain carries TRBV7-2 and TRBJ1-2; TRBD1 matches 7 bases. V lost 1 base to trimming and J lost 7 bases; unmatched junction nucleotides: 12. CDR1 is SGHTA, CDR2 FQGNSA, per germline. The CDR3 is made up of 16 amino acids. CDR3 DNA sequence: TGTGCCAGCAGCTTAGGACACAGGGGTAGGGCTGGTGGCTACACCTTC. Encoded protein: CASSLGHRGRAGGYTF.

This clone has only a few counts. The chain links TRBV4-1 to TRBJ2-1; D gene uncertain. Per germline, CDR1 MGHRA and CDR2 YSYEKL. The CDR3 is 12 amino acids. Trimming took off 1 base at V and 10 bases at J, with 8 bases between the two ends. The DNA of the CDR3 is TGCGCCAGCAGCCAAGGGGCCCGAGAGCAGTTCTTC. This encodes CASSQGAREQFF.

This clone has a handful of counts. CDR3 DNA: TGTGCCTGGAGGGGACAGGGTCGGGAGACCCAGTACTTC. Encoded protein: CAWRGQGRETQYF. The rearrangement uses TRBV30 and TRBJ2-5; TRBD1 aligns across 9 bases. CDR3 length: 13 amino acids. Trimming took 3 bases from V and 5 from J; bases not matched to a gene: 4. The V gene's germline CDR1 is GTSNPN and CDR2 SVGIG (reference sequence).

This clone turned up a few times. The chain links TRBV18 to TRBJ2-5; TRBD2 matches 9 bases. CDR1 is KGHSH and CDR2 is LQKENI in the germline V gene. V shed 0 bases, J shed 4 bases, and the junction held 6 bases outside the gene matches. The CDR3 is made up of 16 amino acids. Here the CDR3 reads CASSPPGLAVGETQYF. The CDR3 DNA follows: TGTGCCAGCTCACCACCGGGACTAGCAGTTGGAGAGACCCAGTACTTC. The whole variable domain, remainder taken from reference TRBV18 and TRBJ2-5, is NAGVMQNPRHLVRRRGQEARLRCSPMKGHSHVYWYRQLPEEGLKFMVYLQKENIIDESGMPKERFSAEFPKEGPSILRIQQVVRGDSAAYFCASSPPGLAVGETQYFGPGTRLLVL.

This clone has just a few counts. The gene calls are TRBV18 and TRBJ1-1; D unresolved. V gave up 6 bases and J gave up 4 bases, with 12 bases separating them. Germline loops: CDR1 KGHSH, CDR2 LQKENI. CDR3 length: 13 residues. DNA of the CDR3: TGTGCCAGCTCGGCGGATAGGAGCACTGAAGCTTTCTTT. As protein: CASSADRSTEAFF.

This clone was found a few times. The genes are TRBV27 and TRBJ2-5; possibly TRBD2 for D (5 bases). This CDR3 comprises 13 residues. Deletions cut 3 bases from V and 2 bases from J, with 7 bases between. Germline V gene sequence: CDR1 MNHEY, CDR2 SMNVEV (reference sequence). The CDR3 DNA sequence: TGTGCCAGCAGTTTTCAGCGGCAAGAGACCCAGTACTTC. This gives the protein CASSFQRQETQYF.

This clone occurred a few times. The same CDR3 can be traced to other DNA sequences in this sample. The DNA of the CDR3 is TGCAGCGTTGTCGGGGGGGCTGGGGCCAACGTCCTGACTTTC. It is translated as CSVVGGAGANVLTF. The chain links TRBV29-1 to TRBJ2-6, with 8 bases matching TRBD2. Losses at the gene ends were 4 bases for V and 2 bases for J; bases not matched to a gene: 1. The CDR3 loop spans 14 amino acids. CDR1 is SQVTM and CDR2 is ANQGSEA in the germline V gene. Supplemented by reference TRBV29-1 and TRBJ2-6, the full variable domain reads SAVISQKPSRDICQRGTSLTIQCQVDSQVTMMFWYRQQPGQSLTLIATANQGSEATYESGFVIDKFPISRPNLTFSTLTVSNMSPEDSSIYLCSVVGGAGANVLTFGAGSRLTVL.

The rearrangement joins TRBV4-2 to TRBJ2-5; D is ambiguous. The CDR3 is 15 amino acids. The V and J ends lost 0 bases and 7 bases respectively, with 15 bases between them. The V gene's germline CDR1 is LGHNA and CDR2 YNFKEQ. The CDR3 nucleotides read TGTGCCAGCAGCCAAGATTTGATCGCGATCGGGACCCAGTACTTC. Its translation is CASSQDLIAIGTQYF.

The chain joins TRBV6-5 to TRBJ1-1; 8 bases align to TRBD1. Germline assignment: CDR1 MNHEY and CDR2 SVGAGI. There are 14 residues in the CDR3. Germline trimming cut 6 bases from V and 1 base from J; bases unmatched to any gene: 4. The CDR3 here is CASRATGENTEAFF. The CDR3 DNA sequence: TGTGCCAGCAGGGCGACAGGGGAGAACACTGAAGCTTTCTTT.

The rearrangement links TRBV30 to TRBJ1-2; D is perhaps TRBD1 (5 bases). Trimming stripped 0 bases from V and 7 bases from J, with 12 bases between. There are 13 residues in the CDR3. From germline, CDR1 is GTSNPN and CDR2 SVGIG (reference sequence). The CDR3 bases are TGTGCCTGGAGTGTACAACCAAGGGGTGGCTACACCTTC. Protein product: CAWSVQPRGGYTF.

J is TRBJ2-3 and V is TRBV6-5; 8 bases agree with TRBD1. J was trimmed by 3 bases and V by 5 bases; bases with no gene match: 4. The CDR3 is 14 amino acids. Per the germline V gene, CDR1 is MNHEY and CDR2 is SVGAGI. Here the CDR3 reads CASSARTGTDTQYF. CDR3 nucleotide sequence: TGTGCCAGCAGTGCCCGGACAGGGACAGATACGCAGTATTTT.

This clone was counted only a few times. The CDR3 loop is CASSFTGGGEQYF. In nucleotides, the CDR3 is TGTGCCAGCAGCTTTACAGGAGGTGGAGAGCAGTACTTC. V is TRBV7-9 and J is TRBJ2-7; D may match TRBD1 or TRBD2 (5 bases each). The CDR3 totals 13 residues. V lost 3 bases to trimming and J lost 7 bases, with 13 bases between them. Looked up from germline, CDR1 is SEHNR and CDR2 is FQNEAQ (reference sequence).